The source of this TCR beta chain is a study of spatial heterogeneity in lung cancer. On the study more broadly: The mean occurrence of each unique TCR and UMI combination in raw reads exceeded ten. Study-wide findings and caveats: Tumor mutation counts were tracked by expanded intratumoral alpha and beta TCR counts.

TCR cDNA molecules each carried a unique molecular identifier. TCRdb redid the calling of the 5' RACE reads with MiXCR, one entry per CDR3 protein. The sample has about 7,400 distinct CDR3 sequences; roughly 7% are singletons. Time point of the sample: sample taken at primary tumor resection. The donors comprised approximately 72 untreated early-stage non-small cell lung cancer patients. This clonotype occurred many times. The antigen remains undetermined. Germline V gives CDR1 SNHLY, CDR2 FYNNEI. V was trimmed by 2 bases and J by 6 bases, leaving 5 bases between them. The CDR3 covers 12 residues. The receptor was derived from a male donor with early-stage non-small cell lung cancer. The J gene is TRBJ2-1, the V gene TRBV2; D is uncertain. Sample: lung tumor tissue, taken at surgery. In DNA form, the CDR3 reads TGTGCCAGCAGTGAACGCCCCAATGAGCAGTTCTTC. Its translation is CASSERPNEQFF.